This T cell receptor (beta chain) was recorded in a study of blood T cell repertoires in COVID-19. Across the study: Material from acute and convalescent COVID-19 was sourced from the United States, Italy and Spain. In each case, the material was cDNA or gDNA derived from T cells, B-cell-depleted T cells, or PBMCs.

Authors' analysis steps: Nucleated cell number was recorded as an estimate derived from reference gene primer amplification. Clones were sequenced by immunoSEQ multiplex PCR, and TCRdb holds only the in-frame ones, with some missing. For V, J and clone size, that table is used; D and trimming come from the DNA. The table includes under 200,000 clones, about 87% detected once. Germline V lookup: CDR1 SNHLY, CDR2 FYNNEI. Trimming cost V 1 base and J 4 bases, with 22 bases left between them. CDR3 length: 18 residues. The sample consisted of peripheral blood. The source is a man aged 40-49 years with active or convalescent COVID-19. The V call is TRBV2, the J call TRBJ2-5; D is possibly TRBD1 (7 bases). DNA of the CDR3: TGTGCCAGCAGTGAAGATGAAGGAGGGGGCCCCGAGGGAGAGACCCAGTACTTC. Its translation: CASSEDEGGGPEGETQYF.